This T cell receptor (beta chain) was documented in a study of blood T cell repertoires in COVID-19. Study details: Italy, Spain and the United States were the sources of the convalescent and acute COVID-19 samples.

Looked up from germline, CDR1 is SGHDN and CDR2 is FVKESK. The V gene end was trimmed by 4 bases and the J gene end by 4 bases; junction bases not matched to a gene: 4. This CDR3 contains 14 residues. In the original processing: The authors estimated nucleated cell counts from reference gene primer amplification. The data were produced by immunoSEQ multiplex PCR, yet TCRdb's version contains in-frame clones alone and is incomplete. That table gives V, J and clone size, and the DNA gave D and trimming. The table shows under 100,000 clones, with over 80% occurring only once. The TCR sequence derives from a human donor in a cohort sampled during active COVID-19. The specimen sequenced was peripheral blood. The V and J genes are TRBV14 and TRBJ2-1; TRBD2 aligns across 7 bases. The CDR3, as DNA: TGTGCCAGCAGCCCTTGGGGGGGATACAATGAGCAGTTCTTC. Residues: CASSPWGGYNEQFF.